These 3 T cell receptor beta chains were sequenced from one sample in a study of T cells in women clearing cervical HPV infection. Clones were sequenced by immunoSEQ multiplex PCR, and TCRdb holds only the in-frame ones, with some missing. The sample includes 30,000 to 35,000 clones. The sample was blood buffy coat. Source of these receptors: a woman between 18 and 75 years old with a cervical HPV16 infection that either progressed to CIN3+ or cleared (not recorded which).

The DNA read from the CDR3 is TGTGCCAGTAGTATGGGGGGGGGACGTCAGCCG. The encoded protein is CASSMGGGRQP. From start to end, the CDR3 is CASSMGGGRQPQYF. The V call is TRBV19, the J call TRBJ2-3, with 7 bases that match TRBD2. Read data end 3 residues before the CDR3 end; the end is taken from the germline J gene. CDR1 LNHDA and CDR2 SQIVND come from the germline V gene (reference sequence). This CDR3 spans 14 amino acids.

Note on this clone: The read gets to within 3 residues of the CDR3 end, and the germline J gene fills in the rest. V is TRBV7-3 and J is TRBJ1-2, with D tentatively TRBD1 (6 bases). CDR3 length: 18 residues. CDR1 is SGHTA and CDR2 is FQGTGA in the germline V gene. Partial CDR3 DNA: TGTGCCAGCAGCCAGGGGCTAGCGGGAGTGGGATTCGCAGATACC. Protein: CASSQGLAGVGFADT. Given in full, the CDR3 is CASSQGLAGVGFADTYTF.

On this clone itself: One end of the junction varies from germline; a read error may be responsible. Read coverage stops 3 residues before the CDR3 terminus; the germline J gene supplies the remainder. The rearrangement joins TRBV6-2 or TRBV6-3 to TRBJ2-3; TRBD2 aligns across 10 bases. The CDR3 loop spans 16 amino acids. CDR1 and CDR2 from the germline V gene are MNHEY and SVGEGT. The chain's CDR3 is CASTYLAGVVGETQYF. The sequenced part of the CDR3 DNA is TGTGCCAGCACTTACCTAGCGGGAGTGGTAGGAGAGACG.